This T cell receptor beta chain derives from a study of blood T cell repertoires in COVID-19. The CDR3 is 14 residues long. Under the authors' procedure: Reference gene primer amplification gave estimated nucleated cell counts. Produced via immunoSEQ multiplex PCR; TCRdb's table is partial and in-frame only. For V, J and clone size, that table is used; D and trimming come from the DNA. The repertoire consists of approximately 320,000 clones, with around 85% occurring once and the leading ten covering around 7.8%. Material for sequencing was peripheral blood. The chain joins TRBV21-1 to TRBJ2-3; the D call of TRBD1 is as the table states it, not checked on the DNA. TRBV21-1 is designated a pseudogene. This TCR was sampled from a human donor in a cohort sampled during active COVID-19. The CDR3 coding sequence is TGTGCCAGCAGCGGGACAGAAAGCACAGATACGCAGTATTTT. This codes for CASSGTESTDTQYF.